The 25 T cell receptor beta chains reported below all come from one sample, sequenced in a study of control samples from healthy donors and cancer patients. Some clones are missing from TCRdb's copy, which holds only in-frame ones; the method was immunoSEQ multiplex PCR. This table holds around 200,000 clones, 85% to 95% found once. What was sequenced was blood. The receptors were gathered from a young man in good health.

This clone was seen only once. The CDR3 spells CATSPGVWGTSKNIQYF. The CDR3 DNA is TGTGCCACCAGTCCCGGGGTCTGGGGGACAAGCAAAAACATTCAGTACTTC. The chain recombines TRBV24-1 with TRBJ2-4; weak D call: TRBD1 (6 bases). The V gene lost 6 bases and the J gene lost 3 bases, with 20 bases spanning the gap. Germline-derived CDR1 and CDR2 are KGHDR and SFDVKD. The CDR3 extends over 17 amino acids.

This clone was observed a single time. The chain combines TRBV6-5 with TRBJ2-1; possibly TRBD1 or TRBD2 for D (5 bases each). This CDR3 has 14 residues. V shed 2 bases and J shed 8 bases, with 13 bases lying between them. Germline CDR1 is MNHEY and CDR2 is SVGAGI. The CDR3, as DNA: TGTGCCAGCAGTTACGACGGGGCGCCCTATGAGCAGTTCTTC. Translating gives CASSYDGAPYEQFF.

CDR3: CASSQGRGSGNTIYF. The CDR3 coding sequence is TGCGCCAGCAGCCAAGGCAGGGGCTCTGGAAACACCATATATTTT. The J gene is TRBJ1-3, the V gene TRBV4-1, with D tentatively TRBD1 (6 bases). This CDR3 is 15 amino acids long. Trimming removed 1 base at V and 0 bases at J, with 7 bases between. Germline loops: CDR1 MGHRA, CDR2 YSYEKL.

This chain uses TRBV6-5 with TRBJ2-7; 9 positions agree with TRBD1. Germline V CDR1 and CDR2: MNHEY, SVGAGI. The CDR3 runs to 15 residues. V dropped 5 bases and J dropped 1; count of bases not matched to a gene: 6. CDR3 coding DNA: TGTGCCAGCAGTCCCCCGGGACAGGGTTCCTACGAGCAGTACTTC. Amino acids: CASSPPGQGSYEQYF.

This clone was observed a handful of times. The chain carries TRBV3-1 (or the pseudogene TRBV3-2) and TRBJ2-2; D tentatively reads TRBD1 or TRBD2 (5 bases each). The CDR3 totals 14 residues. Between the trimmed V and J ends, which lost 4 bases and 4 bases, there was a span of 10 bases. Germline V gene lookup returns CDR1 LGHDT and CDR2 YNNKEL (reference sequence). CDR3: CASSPGASTGELFF. As DNA, the CDR3 is TGTGCCAGCAGCCCCGGGGCCAGCACCGGGGAGCTGTTTTTT.

The chain has TRBV5-1 and TRBJ2-1, with 12 bases identical to TRBD2. The V gene end was trimmed by 3 bases and the J gene end by 6 bases; junction bases not matched to a gene: 7. The CDR3 spans 16 residues. Germline V CDR1 and CDR2: SGHRS, YFSETQ. CDR3 nucleotides: TGCGCCAGCAGCTATAACCTAGCGGGGGGGTCCAATGAGCAGTTCTTC. Amino acid sequence: CASSYNLAGGSNEQFF.

The gene calls are TRBV25-1 and TRBJ1-2, with 9 bases aligning to TRBD1. The junction had 8 bases not matched to a gene; V was cut back by 4 bases and J by 8 bases. CDR1 MGHDK and CDR2 SYGVNS come from the germline V gene. There are 14 residues in the CDR3. The CDR3 nucleotides read TGTGCCAGCAGTGCACAGGGGGCGCAGAGAGGCTACACCTTC. Residues: CASSAQGAQRGYTF.

This chain connects TRBV28 to TRBJ2-1; D is uncertain. The V end was cut by 4 bases, the J end by 5 bases, with 12 bases between. The germline CDR1 and CDR2 sequences are MDHEN and SYDVKM. The CDR3 runs to 14 residues. The CDR3 DNA follows: TGTGCCAGCAGTTCATTTTGGCTGAACAATGAGCAGTTCTTC. Translated, it gives CASSSFWLNNEQFF.

The genes are TRBV5-1 and TRBJ2-3; D uncertain. Germline CDR1 is SGHRS and CDR2 is YFSETQ. The V and J ends lost 0 bases and 2 bases respectively, with 7 bases between them. This CDR3 has 14 amino acids. The DNA for the CDR3 is TGCGCCAGCAGCTTGGGGCTACTCACAGATACGCAGTATTTT. This sequence encodes CASSLGLLTDTQYF.

V and J are TRBV10-3 and TRBJ1-3; a weak D match, TRBD1 (5 bases). From germline, CDR1 is ENHRY and CDR2 SYGVKD. This CDR3 comprises 14 residues. V was pared by 2 bases and J by 2 bases, with 7 bases between. DNA for the CDR3: TGTGCCATCAGTGAGGGGACGACTGGAAACACCATATATTTT. Protein: CAISEGTTGNTIYF.

The V call is TRBV6-1, the J call TRBJ1-3; no reliable D call. This CDR3 spans 14 amino acids. Trimming shortened V by 2 bases and J by 2 bases, and 7 bases separated the two germline ends. The germline gives CDR1 MNHNS, CDR2 SASEGT. This CDR3 reads CASSEFRPGNTIYF. The CDR3 DNA reads as TGTGCCAGCAGTGAATTCAGACCTGGAAACACCATATATTTT.

The chain employs TRBV5-1 and TRBJ1-1; TRBD1 matches at 7 bases. CDR3 length equals 14 residues. The ends lost 4 bases at V and 3 bases at J; junction bases unmatched: 6. CDR1 and CDR2 from the germline V gene are SGHRS and YFSETQ. The CDR3 spells CASSQGDGDTEAFF. In DNA, the CDR3 is TGCGCCAGCAGCCAGGGGGATGGGGACACTGAAGCTTTCTTT.

The rearrangement uses TRBV29-1 and TRBJ2-1; D uncertain. This CDR3 is built from 12 residues. V was clipped by 3 bases and J by 4 bases, with 7 bases between them. Germline CDR1 SQVTM, CDR2 ANQGSEA. Here the CDR3 reads CSVEINYNEQFF. CDR3 in DNA: TGCAGCGTTGAGATTAATTACAATGAGCAGTTCTTC.

This chain uses TRBV5-1 with TRBJ1-1; D gene ambiguous. Looked up from germline, CDR1 is SGHRS and CDR2 is YFSETQ. Trimming cost V 4 bases and J 1 base, with 14 bases left between them. There are 15 residues in the CDR3. In DNA, the CDR3 is TGCGCCAGCAGCCCACTGGGTCCCCGGAACACTGAAGCTTTCTTT. This sequence encodes CASSPLGPRNTEAFF. The full variable domain, its missing parts supplied by reference TRBV5-1 and TRBJ1-1, is KAGVTQTPRYLIKTRGQQVTLSCSPISGHRSVSWYQQTPGQGLQFLFEYFSETQRNKGNFPGRFSGRQFSNSRSEMNVSTLELGDSALYLCASSPLGPRNTEAFFGQGTRLTVV.

The V gene is TRBV7-9, the J gene TRBJ1-2, with D possibly matching TRBD1 (6 bases). The V gene lost 4 bases and the J gene lost 2 bases, with 11 bases spanning the gap. In germline, CDR1 is SEHNR, CDR2 FQNEAQ (reference sequence). CDR3 length equals 14 residues. CDR3 bases: TGTGCCAGCAGCTCCCGGACAGCCAACTATGGCTACACCTTC. Its protein is CASSSRTANYGYTF.

The chain uses TRBV5-4 and TRBJ1-2, with no clear D. This CDR3 region has 14 residues. Trimming cost V 4 bases and J 9 bases, with 19 bases left between them. Germline lookup yields CDR1 SGHNT and CDR2 YYREEE (reference sequence). The CDR3: CASSLAGQVRRYTF. CDR3 DNA sequence: TGTGCCAGCAGCCTAGCGGGTCAGGTTCGGCGCTACACCTTC.

This chain connects TRBV30 to TRBJ2-1, with TRBD1 identical over 8 bases. Germline V CDR1 and CDR2: GTSNPN, SVGIG (reference sequence). The length of the CDR3 is 14 residues. V was clipped by 5 bases and J by 1 base; unmatched bases: 4. This chain's CDR3 is CAWGTGRSYNEQFF. CDR3 DNA: TGTGCCTGGGGGACAGGACGATCCTACAATGAGCAGTTCTTC.

The rearrangement links TRBV27 to TRBJ2-2, with D possibly matching TRBD2 (6 bases). CDR1 and CDR2 (germline): MNHEY, SMNVEV (reference sequence). V lost 1 base and J 0 bases, leaving 9 bases between the germline ends. The CDR3 contains 16 residues. Here the CDR3 DNA reads TGTGCCAGCAGTTTATTTAGCGGACCGAACACCGGGGAGCTGTTTTTT. It is translated as CASSLFSGPNTGELFF.

This chain connects TRBV6-5 to TRBJ2-5; the match to TRBD2 covers 7 bases. V lost 7 bases to trimming and J lost 5 bases; unmatched junction nucleotides: 10. The germline V gene has CDR1 MNHEY and CDR2 SVGAGI. The CDR3 runs to 14 residues. CDR3 DNA: TGTGCCAGCATTCTGGGGGGGGTTCAGGAGACCCAGTACTTC. It codes for CASILGGVQETQYF.

This sequence joins TRBV10-3 and TRBJ1-1, with a weak D call TRBD1 (5 bases). Trimming removed 5 bases at V and 6 bases at J, with 16 bases between. Per the germline V gene, CDR1 is ENHRY and CDR2 is SYGVKD. CDR3 length: 14 residues. In DNA form, the CDR3 reads TGTGCCATCAGTCCGACAGTGGAGGGATCTGAAGCTTTCTTT. Protein product: CAISPTVEGSEAFF.

This clone is a singleton in its sample. V and J are TRBV3-1 (or the pseudogene TRBV3-2) and TRBJ2-1, with D unresolved. Germline V gene data show CDR1 as LGHDT and CDR2 as YNNKEL (reference sequence). The CDR3 covers 16 residues. V shed 4 bases and J shed 2 bases, with 15 bases lying between them. The CDR3 DNA is TGTGCCAGCAGCCGGCGCGATTTCCCGCCCTACAATGAGCAGTTCTTC. This gives the protein CASSRRDFPPYNEQFF.

This chain connects TRBV5-1 to TRBJ1-5, with no clear D. This CDR3 is built from 16 residues. Germline CDR1 SGHRS, CDR2 YFSETQ. The ends were cut back, 7 bases at V and 2 bases at J, with 19 bases in the middle. Written as DNA, the CDR3 is TGCGCCAGCCAAAACCGACGGGATTCCGGCAATCAGCCCCAGCATTTT. It specifies CASQNRRDSGNQPQHF.

The chain links TRBV5-1 to TRBJ2-5; D is undetermined. This CDR3 has 13 amino acids. Germline V gene data show CDR1 as SGHRS and CDR2 as YFSETQ. V gave up 0 bases and J gave up 5 bases, with 8 bases separating them. The CDR3 here is CASSLARVETQYF. The CDR3 region has the DNA TGCGCCAGCAGCTTGGCTAGGGTGGAGACCCAGTACTTC.

The V and J genes are TRBV15 and TRBJ1-2; 9 bases match TRBD1. The CDR3 loop spans 14 amino acids. Germline lookup yields CDR1 LNHNV and CDR2 YYDKDF (reference sequence). The V and J ends lost 5 bases and 8 bases, in that order; junction bases with no gene match: 9. The CDR3 is CATSGHTGGGGYTF. Written as DNA, the CDR3 is TGTGCCACCAGCGGCCACACAGGGGGCGGAGGCTACACCTTC.

J is TRBJ2-3 and V is TRBV5-4; 10 bases are a match to TRBD2. V trimming: 2 bases; J trimming: 2 bases; junction bases outside the gene matches: 5. The germline CDR1 and CDR2 sequences are SGHNT and YYREEE (reference sequence). CDR3 length: 16 amino acids. CDR3 amino acids: CASSFKSGGDTDTQYF. CDR3 in DNA: TGTGCCAGCAGCTTTAAAAGCGGGGGGGACACAGATACGCAGTATTTT.